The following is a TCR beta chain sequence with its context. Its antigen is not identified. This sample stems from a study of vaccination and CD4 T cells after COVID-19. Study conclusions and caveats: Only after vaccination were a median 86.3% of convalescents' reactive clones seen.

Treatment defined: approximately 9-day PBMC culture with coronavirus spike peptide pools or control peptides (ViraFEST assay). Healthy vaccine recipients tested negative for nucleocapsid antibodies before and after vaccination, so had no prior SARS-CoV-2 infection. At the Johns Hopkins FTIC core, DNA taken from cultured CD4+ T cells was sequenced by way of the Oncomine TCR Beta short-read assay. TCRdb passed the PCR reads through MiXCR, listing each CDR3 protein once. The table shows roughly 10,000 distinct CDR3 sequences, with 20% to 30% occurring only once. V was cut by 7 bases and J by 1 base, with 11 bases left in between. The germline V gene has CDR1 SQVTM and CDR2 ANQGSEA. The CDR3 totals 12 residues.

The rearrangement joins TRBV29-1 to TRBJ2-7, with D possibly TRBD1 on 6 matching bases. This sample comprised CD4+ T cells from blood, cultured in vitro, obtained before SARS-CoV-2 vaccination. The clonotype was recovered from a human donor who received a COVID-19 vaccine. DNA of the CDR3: TGCAGCGGACAGGATAGATCCTACGAGCAGTACTTC. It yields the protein CSGQDRSYEQYF.